Each of the 24 T cell receptor beta chains below was sequenced from the same sample in a study of blood T cell repertoires in COVID-19. Profiling relied on immunoSEQ multiplex PCR, and the TCRdb table lists in-frame clones only, not all of them. Of about 230,000 clones in the sample, approximately 90% are singletons; the top ten hold roughly 10%. Sequenced sample: peripheral blood. All receptors come from a man aged 45-65 years with COVID-19, enrolled during active disease.

The gene calls are TRBV6-4 and TRBJ1-1; TRBD1 aligns across 9 bases. J gave up 6 bases and V 6 bases, and 5 bases lay outside the gene matches. The CDR3 runs 13 residues. Per germline, CDR1 MRHNA and CDR2 SNTAGT. CDR3 DNA sequence: TGTGCCAGCAGCGGGACAGGGCTTTCTGAAGCTTTCTTT. Protein product: CASSGTGLSEAFF.

As for this clone: This same CDR3 is encoded by further DNA sequences in the sample. This rearrangement joins TRBV14 to TRBJ2-7; D unresolved. The CDR3 is 15 residues long. V lost 1 base and J lost 6, with 16 bases in between. From germline, CDR1 is SGHDN and CDR2 FVKESK. The CDR3 DNA follows: TGTGCCAGCAGCCAAGGTGCAGGCGTTCTCCTCGAGCAGTACTTC. This codes for CASSQGAGVLLEQYF.

CDR3 DNA: TGTGCCAGCAGTGGGGGACCGGGACAGGGGGTCCCCGGGGAGCTGTTTTTT. It encodes CASSGGPGQGVPGELFF. The V call is TRBV6-2 or TRBV6-3, the J call TRBJ2-2, with 11 bases identical to TRBD1. The CDR3 sequence is 17 residues long. V lost 5 bases and J lost 6; bases outside the gene matches: 11. Per germline, CDR1 MNHEY and CDR2 SVGEGT.

The rearrangement joins TRBV19 to TRBJ1-6; TRBD1 aligns across 7 bases. V trimming: 3 bases; J trimming: 7 bases; junction bases outside the gene matches: 6. Germline values: CDR1 LNHDA, CDR2 SQIVND (reference sequence). This CDR3 is built from 15 residues. CDR3 region: CASSIPDRLNSPLHF. For the CDR3, the DNA is TGTGCCAGTAGTATCCCGGACAGGTTAAATTCACCCCTCCACTTT.

The chain recombines TRBV15 with TRBJ1-1, with 9 bases fitting TRBD1. Germline-derived CDR1 and CDR2 are LNHNV and YYDKDF (reference sequence). The CDR3 is made up of 16 amino acids. J gave up 3 bases and V 0 bases, and 5 bases lay outside the gene matches. The CDR3 sequence is CATSRDPGQGYTEAFF. The CDR3 DNA sequence: TGTGCCACCAGCAGAGATCCTGGACAGGGGTACACTGAAGCTTTCTTT.

This chain connects TRBV7-2 to TRBJ1-5; 8 bases fit TRBD1. Germline V gene data show CDR1 as SGHTA and CDR2 as FQGNSA. The length of the CDR3 is 15 residues. J gave up 4 bases and V 2 bases, and 4 bases lay outside the gene matches. CDR3 bases: TGTGCCAGCAGCTTACAGGGGGCGACGAATCAGCCCCAGCATTTT. Residues: CASSLQGATNQPQHF.

This clone was detected only once. The genes are TRBV7-9 and TRBJ1-1; tentatively, D is TRBD1 (6 bases). Between the trimmed V and J ends, which lost 0 bases and 10 bases, there was a span of 21 bases. This CDR3 has 16 residues. Germline lookup yields CDR1 SEHNR and CDR2 FQNEAQ (reference sequence). The CDR3 coding sequence is TGTGCCAGCAGCTTAGCGGGGGGGCCTTCACAGTGGTTAGCTTTCTTT. Translated, it gives CASSLAGGPSQWLAFF.

The chain carries TRBV6-5 and TRBJ1-5, with 7 bases that match TRBD1. The ends lost 8 bases at V and 5 bases at J; junction bases unmatched: 6. The CDR3 is 13 residues long. Germline-derived CDR1 and CDR2 are MNHEY and SVGAGI. This CDR3 reads CASGGQGDQPQHF. CDR3 bases: TGTGCCAGCGGGGGGCAGGGGGATCAGCCCCAGCATTTT.

V usage is TRBV11-2 and J usage is TRBJ1-5; a weak D match, TRBD1 (6 bases). This CDR3 is built from 13 residues. Trimming shortened V by 5 bases and J by 4 bases, and 9 bases separated the two germline ends. Germline V lookup: CDR1 SGHAT, CDR2 FQNNGV. The CDR3 spells CASSRGQNQPQHF. The CDR3 DNA reads as TGTGCCAGCAGCCGCGGACAGAATCAGCCCCAGCATTTT.

The gene calls are TRBV19 and TRBJ2-6; weak D call: TRBD1 (6 bases). The germline CDR1 and CDR2 sequences are LNHDA and SQIVND (reference sequence). This CDR3 is 15 amino acids long. V shed 5 bases and J shed 0 bases, with 8 bases lying between them. Here the CDR3 reads CASSDRTSGANVLTF. CDR3 bases: TGTGCCAGTAGTGACAGGACCTCTGGGGCCAACGTCCTGACTTTC.

For the CDR3, the DNA is TGTGCCAGCAGCCAGGAGACGGGAATGAACACTGAAGCTTTCTTT. As protein: CASSQETGMNTEAFF. The rearrangement links TRBV3-1 (or the pseudogene TRBV3-2) to TRBJ1-1; D gene ambiguous. Between the trimmed V and J ends, which lost 3 bases and 0 bases, there was a span of 11 bases. The CDR3 consists of 15 residues. Germline assignment: CDR1 LGHDT and CDR2 YNNKEL (reference sequence).

This clone appeared once. The chain has TRBV6-6 and TRBJ2-3; the match to TRBD2 covers 12 bases. V was clipped by 5 bases and J by 4 bases; unmatched bases: 10. This CDR3 has 17 amino acids. The germline gives CDR1 MNHNY, CDR2 SVGAGI (reference sequence). CDR3 nucleotide sequence: TGTGCCAGCAGTCCCCTGACTAGCGGGAGTTCTGCAGATACGCAGTATTTT. Protein: CASSPLTSGSSADTQYF.

The chain employs TRBV12-3 or TRBV12-4 and TRBJ1-3; D gene unclear. The CDR3 contains 13 residues. V gave up 7 bases and J gave up 0 bases, with 7 bases separating them. CDR3 coding DNA: TGTGCCAGCAACGGGATCTCTGGAAACACCATATATTTT. Translation gives CASNGISGNTIYF.

V usage is TRBV29-1 and J usage is TRBJ2-5; D call uncertain. V gave up 4 bases and J gave up 4 bases, with 10 bases separating them. The CDR3 runs to 12 residues. The germline gives CDR1 SQVTM, CDR2 ANQGSEA. The CDR3 sequence is CSVGRSGETQYF. CDR3 DNA sequence: TGCAGCGTTGGTAGGTCGGGAGAGACCCAGTACTTC.

This chain uses TRBV23-1 with TRBJ2-6; weak D call: TRBD2 (5 bases). TRBV23-1 is treated as an ORF (open reading frame) with a function not yet certain. The CDR3 contains 16 residues. V lost 0 bases, J lost 3 bases, and 9 bases lay in between. CDR3 DNA: TGCGCCAGCAGTCAATCGAGAGGGAGTGGGGCCAACGTCCTGACTTTC. Its translation: CASSQSRGSGANVLTF.

This clone appeared once. V is TRBV2 and J is TRBJ2-3; D remains unclear. Germline V gives CDR1 SNHLY, CDR2 FYNNEI. The CDR3 loop spans 14 amino acids. V was shortened by 9 bases and J by 6 bases, with 19 bases between the two germline ends. The CDR3 coding sequence is TGTGCCAGTTCCGGGTTCCGAGGAGCGGATACGCAGTATTTT. This translates into CASSGFRGADTQYF.

V usage is TRBV27 and J usage is TRBJ2-2; TRBD2 matches 9 bases. The CDR3 consists of 15 residues. Germline loops: CDR1 MNHEY, CDR2 SMNVEV (reference sequence). V lost 6 bases, J lost 5 bases, and 7 bases stayed unmatched. The CDR3 loop is CASSGLAGVTGELFF. CDR3 DNA: TGTGCCAGCAGCGGGTTAGCGGGGGTTACCGGGGAGCTGTTTTTT.

The V and J genes are TRBV7-9 and TRBJ2-7; D is perhaps TRBD1 (6 bases). This CDR3 region has 12 residues. CDR1 is SEHNR, CDR2 FQNEAQ, per germline (reference sequence). Trimming removed 2 bases from V and 7 bases from J, with 9 bases in between. CDR3 sequence: CASSLPDREQYF. CDR3 bases: TGTGCCAGCAGCTTACCCGACAGGGAGCAGTACTTC. The whole variable domain, remainder taken from reference TRBV7-9 and TRBJ2-7, is DTGVSQNPRHKITKRGQNVTFRCDPISEHNRLYWYRQTLGQGPEFLTYFQNEAQLEKSRLLSDRFSAERPKGSFSTLEIQRTEQGDSAMYLCASSLPDREQYFGPGTRLTVT.

The V gene is TRBV6-5, the J gene TRBJ2-7, with 9 nucleotides matching TRBD2. V dropped 0 bases and J dropped 4; count of bases not matched to a gene: 4. This CDR3 is 15 amino acids long. CDR1 is MNHEY, CDR2 SVGAGI, per germline. The DNA of the CDR3 is TGTGCCAGCAGTTACTCGCGGGGGGGCGAATACGAGCAGTACTTC. It yields the protein CASSYSRGGEYEQYF.

The chain uses TRBV6-2 or TRBV6-3 and TRBJ2-6; no clear D. The length of the CDR3 is 15 residues. The V gene lost 4 bases and the J gene lost 3 bases, with 10 bases spanning the gap. The V gene's germline CDR1 is MNHEY and CDR2 SVGEGT. In DNA, the CDR3 is TGTGCCAGCAGTTTTTCCCTTAATGGGGCCAACGTCCTGACTTTC. Amino acids: CASSFSLNGANVLTF.

This rearrangement joins TRBV21-1 to TRBJ2-1; no check of the table's D call, TRBD1, against the DNA was made. TRBV21-1 is a pseudogene locus. The CDR3 covers 18 residues. Here the CDR3 reads CASSKVYDGQGVDNEQFF. CDR3 in DNA: TGTGCCAGCAGCAAAGTTTACGACGGGCAGGGGGTAGACAATGAGCAGTTCTTC.

This clone has a single count. The CDR3 DNA is TGTGCCAGCAGCACGGACAGGTGGATGCAGTACTTC. Encoded protein: CASSTDRWMQYF. V is TRBV7-9 and J is TRBJ2-7; 7 bases are a match to TRBD1. The length of the CDR3 is 12 residues. The germline V gene encodes CDR1 SEHNR and CDR2 FQNEAQ (reference sequence). Unmatched junction bases numbered 7, after V lost 5 bases and J lost 9 bases.

This clone was detected only a few times. The rearrangement uses TRBV7-9 and TRBJ1-4, with D hard to call. CDR3 length: 16 residues. Germline CDR1 is SEHNR and CDR2 is FQNEAQ (reference sequence). Trimming cost V 0 bases and J 5 bases, with 13 bases left between them. CDR3 in DNA: TGTGCCAGCAGCTTAGCGCGTGGCCCCGGGAATGAAAAACTGTTTTTT. This encodes CASSLARGPGNEKLFF.

The chain uses TRBV4-1 and TRBJ2-7, with 14 bases aligning to TRBD2. CDR1 and CDR2 (germline): MGHRA, YSYEKL. The ends lost 0 bases at V and 4 bases at J; junction bases unmatched: 5. The CDR3 is made up of 17 amino acids. The chain's CDR3 is CASSQDKGLAGEYEQYF. DNA for the CDR3: TGCGCCAGCAGCCAAGATAAGGGACTAGCGGGAGAGTACGAGCAGTACTTC.